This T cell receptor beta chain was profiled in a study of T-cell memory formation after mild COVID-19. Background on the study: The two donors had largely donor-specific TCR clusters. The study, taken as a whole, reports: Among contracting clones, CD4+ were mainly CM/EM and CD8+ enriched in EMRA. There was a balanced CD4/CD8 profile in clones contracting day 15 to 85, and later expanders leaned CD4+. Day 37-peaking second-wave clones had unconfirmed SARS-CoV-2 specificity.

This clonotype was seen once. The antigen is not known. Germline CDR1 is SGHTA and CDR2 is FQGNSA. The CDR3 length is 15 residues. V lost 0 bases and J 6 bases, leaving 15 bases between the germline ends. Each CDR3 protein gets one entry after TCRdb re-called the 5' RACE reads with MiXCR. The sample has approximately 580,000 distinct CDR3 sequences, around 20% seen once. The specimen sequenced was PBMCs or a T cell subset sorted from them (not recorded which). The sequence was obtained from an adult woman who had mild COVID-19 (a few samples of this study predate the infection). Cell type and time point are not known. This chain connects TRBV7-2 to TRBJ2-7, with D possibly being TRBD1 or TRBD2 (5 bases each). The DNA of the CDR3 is TGTGCCAGCAGCTTAGCGGGGCAGCGAGGGGTCGAGCAGTACTTC. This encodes CASSLAGQRGVEQYF.